A selection of T cell receptor beta chains follows, all from one sample in a study of T cells after yellow fever vaccination. TCRdb reprocessed the 5' RACE reads via MiXCR and lists one record per CDR3 protein. This table holds fewer than 400,000 distinct CDR3 sequences, about 11% found once. The material sequenced was CD4+ T cells sorted from PBMCs, taken 45 days after the yellow fever booster vaccination. These receptors were collected from a man aged 18-30 years who received the YFV17D yellow fever vaccine. Each CDR3 is given with its conserved first and last residue. Each record gives: CDR3 protein, CDR3 DNA, J gene, CDR3 length, clone size, D gene, V gene. D genes are given only for firm matches. Clone size is stated in some rows and not others, as once, few, many or a class when expanded.

cdr3_aa: CASSWGWAFTDTQYF
cdr3_nt: TGCGCCAGCAGCTGGGGGTGGGCATTCACAGATACGCAGTATTTT
j_call: TRBJ2-3
cdr3_length: 15
clone_size: NA
d_call: NA
v_call: TRBV5-1

cdr3_aa: CASSHYNQPQHF
cdr3_nt: TGTGCCAGCAGCCATTATAATCAGCCCCAGCATTTT
j_call: TRBJ1-5
cdr3_length: 12
clone_size: few
d_call: NA
v_call: TRBV7-2

cdr3_aa: CASSVEGGRPQHF
cdr3_nt: TGTGCCAGCAGCGTAGAGGGGGGAAGGCCCCAGCATTTT
j_call: TRBJ1-5
cdr3_length: 13
clone_size: few
d_call: NA
v_call: TRBV9

cdr3_aa: CASSLSGEPYNEQFF
cdr3_nt: TGCGCCAGCAGCTTGTCCGGGGAACCCTACAATGAGCAGTTCTTC
j_call: TRBJ2-1
cdr3_length: 15
clone_size: NA
d_call: NA
v_call: TRBV5-1

cdr3_aa: CSARDLVNTEAFF
cdr3_nt: TGCAGTGCTAGAGATCTGGTGAACACTGAAGCTTTCTTT
j_call: TRBJ1-1
cdr3_length: 13
clone_size: NA
d_call: NA
v_call: TRBV20-1

cdr3_aa: CASSLTSSEDTQYF
cdr3_nt: TGTGCCAGCAGCCTTACTAGCTCCGAAGATACGCAGTATTTT
j_call: TRBJ2-3
cdr3_length: 14
clone_size: many
d_call: NA
v_call: TRBV3-1

cdr3_aa: CASSEAALAPRYQPQHF
cdr3_nt: TGTGCCAGCAGTGAGGCCGCCCTGGCACCCAGGTATCAGCCCCAGCATTTT
j_call: TRBJ1-5
cdr3_length: 17
clone_size: few
d_call: NA
v_call: TRBV6-1

cdr3_aa: CASWDRGAGTQYF
cdr3_nt: TGTGCCAGCTGGGACAGGGGCGCAGGGACGCAGTATTTT
j_call: TRBJ2-3
cdr3_length: 13
clone_size: few
d_call: TRBD1
v_call: TRBV6-1

cdr3_aa: CARSLDRGTNTEAFF
cdr3_nt: TGTGCCAGAAGCTTGGATCGGGGGACCAACACTGAAGCTTTCTTT
j_call: TRBJ1-1
cdr3_length: 15
clone_size: NA
d_call: NA
v_call: TRBV5-3

cdr3_aa: CASSPRGPSSGANVLTF
cdr3_nt: TGCGCCAGCAGCCCCAGGGGGCCCTCCTCTGGGGCCAACGTCCTGACTTTC
j_call: TRBJ2-6
cdr3_length: 17
clone_size: NA
d_call: TRBD1
v_call: TRBV4-1

cdr3_aa: CASSRFVGHEETQYF
cdr3_nt: TGTGCCAGCAGCCGGTTCGTCGGGCACGAGGAGACCCAGTACTTC
j_call: TRBJ2-5
cdr3_length: 15
clone_size: NA
d_call: NA
v_call: TRBV27

cdr3_aa: CASSQDPTSRKTQYF
cdr3_nt: TGTGCCAGCAGCCAAGATCCGACTAGCCGGAAGACCCAGTACTTC
j_call: TRBJ2-5
cdr3_length: 15
clone_size: few
d_call: TRBD2
v_call: TRBV3-1

cdr3_aa: CASSLSPSGETQYF
cdr3_nt: TGTGCCAGCAGCTTATCTCCCAGCGGGGAGACCCAGTACTTC
j_call: TRBJ2-5
cdr3_length: 14
clone_size: NA
d_call: NA
v_call: TRBV5-5

cdr3_aa: CASSSYPGQGGYGYTF
cdr3_nt: TGTGCCAGCAGCTCATACCCGGGACAGGGTGGCTATGGCTACACCTTC
j_call: TRBJ1-2
cdr3_length: 16
clone_size: NA
d_call: TRBD1
v_call: TRBV7-9

cdr3_aa: CASSGWTGEDTQYF
cdr3_nt: TGTGCCAGCAGCGGTTGGACAGGGGAAGATACGCAGTATTTT
j_call: TRBJ2-3
cdr3_length: 14
clone_size: few
d_call: TRBD1
v_call: TRBV4-2

cdr3_aa: CASSYLRGNQPQHF
cdr3_nt: TGTGCCAGCAGTTACCTTAGGGGGAATCAGCCCCAGCATTTT
j_call: TRBJ1-5
cdr3_length: 14
clone_size: NA
d_call: NA
v_call: TRBV6-2/TRBV6-3

cdr3_aa: CSVGGGQGYGYTF
cdr3_nt: TGCAGCGTGGGAGGGGGACAGGGATACGGCTACACCTTC
j_call: TRBJ1-2
cdr3_length: 13
clone_size: many
d_call: TRBD1
v_call: TRBV29-1

cdr3_aa: CASSYNRGPIQAFF
cdr3_nt: TGTGCCAGCAGTTACAATAGAGGGCCAATTCAAGCTTTCTTT
j_call: TRBJ1-1
cdr3_length: 14
clone_size: few
d_call: NA
v_call: TRBV6-6

cdr3_aa: CASTPGGGGNQPQHF
cdr3_nt: TGTGCCAGCACCCCAGGTGGGGGGGGCAATCAGCCCCAGCATTTT
j_call: TRBJ1-5
cdr3_length: 15
clone_size: NA
d_call: NA
v_call: TRBV6-2/TRBV6-3

cdr3_aa: CASSLKSYNEQFF
cdr3_nt: TGTGCCAGCAGCCTAAAATCCTACAATGAGCAGTTCTTC
j_call: TRBJ2-1
cdr3_length: 13
clone_size: few
d_call: NA
v_call: TRBV28

cdr3_aa: CATEPGTGTYEQYF
cdr3_nt: TGTGCCACAGAACCCGGGACAGGGACCTACGAGCAGTACTTC
j_call: TRBJ2-7
cdr3_length: 14
clone_size: NA
d_call: TRBD1
v_call: TRBV5-4

cdr3_aa: CAWSVSDGTDTQYF
cdr3_nt: TGTGCCTGGAGTGTATCGGATGGTACAGATACGCAGTATTTT
j_call: TRBJ2-3
cdr3_length: 14
clone_size: few
d_call: NA
v_call: TRBV30

cdr3_aa: CASSNGQTLGGYTF
cdr3_nt: TGCGCCAGCAGCAACGGACAGACGTTAGGTGGCTACACCTTC
j_call: TRBJ1-2
cdr3_length: 14
clone_size: few
d_call: NA
v_call: TRBV5-1

cdr3_aa: CASSPLETGVHF
cdr3_nt: TGTGCCAGCAGTCCCTTGGAGACGGGTGTCCATTTT
j_call: TRBJ1-4
cdr3_length: 12
clone_size: many
d_call: NA
v_call: TRBV2

cdr3_aa: CAWSVGRIQYF
cdr3_nt: TGTGCCTGGAGTGTGGGGAGGATTCAGTACTTC
j_call: TRBJ2-4
cdr3_length: 11
clone_size: NA
d_call: NA
v_call: TRBV30

cdr3_aa: CASSQPGQGNYGYTF
cdr3_nt: TGTGCCAGTAGTCAACCGGGACAGGGGAACTATGGCTACACCTTC
j_call: TRBJ1-2
cdr3_length: 15
clone_size: few
d_call: TRBD1
v_call: TRBV19

cdr3_aa: CASGLATEVGEQFF
cdr3_nt: TGTGCTAGTGGTTTGGCAACCGAAGTCGGTGAGCAGTTCTTC
j_call: TRBJ2-1
cdr3_length: 14
clone_size: NA
d_call: NA
v_call: TRBV12-5

cdr3_aa: CSASRQGWSNTQYF
cdr3_nt: TGCAGTGCTTCGAGACAGGGATGGTCAAATACGCAGTATTTT
j_call: TRBJ2-3
cdr3_length: 14
clone_size: NA
d_call: TRBD1
v_call: TRBV20-1

cdr3_aa: CASSLMMNTEAFF
cdr3_nt: TGTGCCAGCAGCCTCATGATGAACACTGAAGCTTTCTTT
j_call: TRBJ1-1
cdr3_length: 13
clone_size: few
d_call: NA
v_call: TRBV11-2

cdr3_aa: CSATRGSAGETQYF
cdr3_nt: TGCAGCGCCACCCGGGGTAGCGCTGGGGAGACCCAGTACTTC
j_call: TRBJ2-5
cdr3_length: 14
clone_size: many
d_call: NA
v_call: TRBV29-1

cdr3_aa: CASSSRLGSYNEQFF
cdr3_nt: TGTGCCAGCAGTTCCAGACTAGGCTCCTACAATGAGCAGTTCTTC
j_call: TRBJ2-1
cdr3_length: 15
clone_size: NA
d_call: NA
v_call: TRBV11-1

cdr3_aa: CASTYGGQGSNQPQHF
cdr3_nt: TGTGCCAGCACCTATGGAGGACAGGGAAGCAATCAGCCCCAGCATTTT
j_call: TRBJ1-5
cdr3_length: 16
clone_size: many
d_call: TRBD1
v_call: TRBV6-2/TRBV6-3

cdr3_aa: CASSLTPWPGTF
cdr3_nt: TGTGCCAGCAGTTTAACTCCATGGCCGGGAACCTTC
j_call: TRBJ1-2
cdr3_length: 12
clone_size: NA
d_call: NA
v_call: TRBV12-3/TRBV12-4

cdr3_aa: CASSLRTEVNYGYTF
cdr3_nt: TGTGCCAGCTCACTTCGGACGGAAGTTAACTATGGCTACACCTTC
j_call: TRBJ1-2
cdr3_length: 15
clone_size: NA
d_call: NA
v_call: TRBV18

cdr3_aa: CSARRGTGGTYEQYF
cdr3_nt: TGCAGTGCTCGTCGTGGGACAGGGGGTACCTACGAGCAGTACTTC
j_call: TRBJ2-7
cdr3_length: 15
clone_size: few
d_call: TRBD1
v_call: TRBV20-1

cdr3_aa: CASSLEYFRTEAFF
cdr3_nt: TGTGCCAGCAGCTTAGAATACTTTCGTACTGAAGCTTTCTTT
j_call: TRBJ1-1
cdr3_length: 14
clone_size: few
d_call: NA
v_call: TRBV7-9

cdr3_aa: CASSLTSGGKTQYF
cdr3_nt: TGTGCCAGCAGCTTGACTAGCGGGGGAAAGACCCAGTACTTC
j_call: TRBJ2-5
cdr3_length: 14
clone_size: many
d_call: TRBD2
v_call: TRBV5-6

cdr3_aa: CASSWILDRGPQETQYF
cdr3_nt: TGTGCCAGCAGCTGGATCCTGGACAGGGGGCCCCAAGAGACCCAGTACTTC
j_call: TRBJ2-5
cdr3_length: 17
clone_size: few
d_call: TRBD1
v_call: TRBV11-2

cdr3_aa: CASSGQTNQPQHF
cdr3_nt: TGTGCCAGCAGCGGACAGACTAATCAGCCCCAGCATTTT
j_call: TRBJ1-5
cdr3_length: 13
clone_size: few
d_call: NA
v_call: TRBV6-5

cdr3_aa: CASTNNPTVGVYEQFF
cdr3_nt: TGTGCCAGCACCAACAACCCGACGGTCGGAGTGTATGAGCAGTTCTTC
j_call: TRBJ2-1
cdr3_length: 16
clone_size: NA
d_call: NA
v_call: TRBV3-1

cdr3_aa: CASSLMQQGRPNEKLFF
cdr3_nt: TGTGCCAGCAGTCTTATGCAACAAGGGAGACCAAATGAAAAACTGTTTTTT
j_call: TRBJ1-4
cdr3_length: 17
clone_size: few
d_call: NA
v_call: TRBV28

cdr3_aa: CASSPREPDTQYF
cdr3_nt: TGTGCCAGCTCACCGCGTGAGCCAGATACGCAGTATTTT
j_call: TRBJ2-3
cdr3_length: 13
clone_size: NA
d_call: NA
v_call: TRBV18

cdr3_aa: CASSPGTGDYLPQYF
cdr3_nt: TGTGCCAGCAGCCCAGGGACAGGGGATTATCTTCCGCAGTATTTT
j_call: TRBJ2-3
cdr3_length: 15
clone_size: NA
d_call: TRBD1
v_call: TRBV12-3/TRBV12-4

cdr3_aa: CASSLYGGADEQFF
cdr3_nt: TGTGCCAGCAGCCTTTACGGGGGGGCCGATGAGCAGTTCTTC
j_call: TRBJ2-1
cdr3_length: 14
clone_size: NA
d_call: TRBD2
v_call: TRBV14

cdr3_aa: CASSVSGQGYEQYF
cdr3_nt: TGTGCCAGCAGCGTATCAGGCCAAGGCTACGAGCAGTACTTC
j_call: TRBJ2-7
cdr3_length: 14
clone_size: NA
d_call: NA
v_call: TRBV9

cdr3_aa: CASSGTGGFQPQHF
cdr3_nt: TGTGCCAGCAGTGGGACAGGGGGTTTTCAGCCCCAGCATTTT
j_call: TRBJ1-5
cdr3_length: 14
clone_size: NA
d_call: TRBD1
v_call: TRBV6-2/TRBV6-3

cdr3_aa: CASRNSGGYYNEQFF
cdr3_nt: TGTGCCAGCAGGAATAGCGGGGGATACTACAATGAGCAGTTCTTC
j_call: TRBJ2-1
cdr3_length: 15
clone_size: NA
d_call: TRBD2
v_call: TRBV6-2/TRBV6-3

cdr3_aa: CTPRGHNYGYTF
cdr3_nt: TGCACCCCCCGGGGCCACAACTATGGCTACACCTTC
j_call: TRBJ1-2
cdr3_length: 12
clone_size: NA
d_call: NA
v_call: TRBV20-1

cdr3_aa: CASSSSSGGALTQYF
cdr3_nt: TGTGCCAGCAGTTCCTCTAGCGGGGGGGCGCTTACGCAGTATTTT
j_call: TRBJ2-3
cdr3_length: 15
clone_size: NA
d_call: TRBD2
v_call: TRBV12-3/TRBV12-4

cdr3_aa: CASSDNRAKNIQYF
cdr3_nt: TGTGCCAGCAGTGATAACAGGGCCAAAAACATTCAGTACTTC
j_call: TRBJ2-4
cdr3_length: 14
clone_size: few
d_call: NA
v_call: TRBV6-1

cdr3_aa: CASSQDWAATNEKLFF
cdr3_nt: TGCGCCAGCAGCCAAGATTGGGCAGCAACTAATGAAAAACTGTTTTTT
j_call: TRBJ1-4
cdr3_length: 16
clone_size: many
d_call: NA
v_call: TRBV4-1

cdr3_aa: CASSHPTRQGGYNEQFF
cdr3_nt: TGCGCCAGCAGCCACCCCACCCGACAGGGGGGCTACAATGAGCAGTTCTTC
j_call: TRBJ2-1
cdr3_length: 17
clone_size: many
d_call: TRBD1
v_call: TRBV4-3

cdr3_aa: CASSLGQGSDEQFF
cdr3_nt: TGCGCCAGCAGCTTGGGACAGGGTAGCGATGAGCAGTTCTTC
j_call: TRBJ2-1
cdr3_length: 14
clone_size: NA
d_call: TRBD1
v_call: TRBV5-1

cdr3_aa: CASSYWTSRDTQYF
cdr3_nt: TGTGCCAGCAGCTACTGGACTAGTAGAGATACGCAGTATTTT
j_call: TRBJ2-3
cdr3_length: 14
clone_size: NA
d_call: TRBD2
v_call: TRBV5-6